These T cell receptor beta chains were read from a single sample in a study of beta chain features in type 1 diabetes. TCRdb's table, derived via immunoSEQ multiplex PCR, lists solely in-frame clones and lacks some. Altogether about 240,000 clones are present, around a quarter being singletons, with the ten largest covering under 5%. Sequencing was done on a sample of central memory CD4+ T cells from blood. The receptors originated from a man aged 25 to 40 in good health. Each CDR3 is given with its conserved first and last residue. A D gene is named only where the DNA matches it firmly. Size values are once, few and many counts, or a class for expanded clones, and some rows have none.

TGCGCCAGCAGTGGACAGGGGACAAATTCACCCCTCCACTTT	CASSGQGTNSPLHF	-	14	TRBD1	TRBJ1-6	TRBV10-2
TGTGCCAGCAGCGTAGAGGCCTGGGGATCTGGAACTGAAGCTTTCTTT	CASSVEAWGSGTEAFF	many	16	-	TRBJ1-1	TRBV9
TGCGCCAGCGGACTGGGAAGGGGAGATACGCAGTATTTT	CASGLGRGDTQYF	-	13	-	TRBJ2-3	TRBV5-1
TGTGCCAGCAGTCCTCCGACAGGGCACCCACCCGGGGGTTACACTGAAGCTTTCTTT	CASSPPTGHPPGGYTEAFF	-	19	TRBD1	TRBJ1-1	TRBV5-4
TGTGCCAGCAGCTCGTCGTTCCGGACAGGCCCAACCGATACGCAGTATTTT	CASSSSFRTGPTDTQYF	few	17	TRBD1	TRBJ2-3	TRBV5-6
TGTGCCAGCAGCTTAGGTGGTCTGACCTCTGGAAACACCATATATTTT	CASSLGGLTSGNTIYF	-	16	-	TRBJ1-3	TRBV7-8
TGTGCCACCAGCAGAAGGGTCGCCGCCGGCACAGATACGCAGTATTTT	CATSRRVAAGTDTQYF	few	16	-	TRBJ2-3	TRBV15
TGTGCCAGCGGTTTAGGTTTGGATGAGCAGTTCTTC	CASGLGLDEQFF	many	12	-	TRBJ2-1	TRBV2
TGTGCCAGCAGCGGGACTAGCGGGAGATGGGCCGAGCAGTACTTC	CASSGTSGRWAEQYF	-	15	TRBD2	TRBJ2-7	TRBV9
TGCGCCAGCAGCCCCACTAGCGGGACATACAATGAGCAGTTCTTC	CASSPTSGTYNEQFF	few	15	TRBD2	TRBJ2-1	TRBV5-1
TGCGCCAGCAGCCCCCCAGCGGGAGGGCCTAATGAGCAGTTCTTC	CASSPPAGGPNEQFF	few	15	TRBD2	TRBJ2-1	TRBV4-3
TGTGCCAGCAGTCCTGGGACTAGCGGGAGCATCGGGGAGCTGTTTTTT	CASSPGTSGSIGELFF	-	16	TRBD2	TRBJ2-2	TRBV27
TGTGCCAGCGGAGAGGGCGGGAGTTCCTACGAGCAGTACTTC	CASGEGGSSYEQYF	-	14	TRBD2	TRBJ2-7	TRBV7-2
TGTGCCAGCTGGACTGACTCCTACAATGAGCAGTTCTTC	CASWTDSYNEQFF	few	13	-	TRBJ2-1	TRBV2
TGTGCCTGGAGTAGGGAGAACACTGAAGCTTTCTTT	CAWSRENTEAFF	few	12	-	TRBJ1-1	TRBV30
TGTGCCAGCCGAAAACGGGACAGGATCCATGAGCAGTTCTTC	CASRKRDRIHEQFF	-	14	TRBD1	TRBJ2-1	TRBV6-6
TGTGCCAGCACAGGAAGGTTAAGCTCCTACAATGAGCAGTTCTTC	CASTGRLSSYNEQFF	-	15	-	TRBJ2-1	TRBV11-2
TGTGCCAGCAGTTGGGGCAGAACCTATGGCTACACCTTC	CASSWGRTYGYTF	few	13	-	TRBJ1-2	TRBV27
TGCGCCAGCAGCCGGGGGCTGGGACAGGGTGTGGCTGAAGCTTTCTTT	CASSRGLGQGVAEAFF	-	16	TRBD1	TRBJ1-1	TRBV4-3
TGTGCCTGGAGGCTGAACACTGAAGCTTTCTTT	CAWRLNTEAFF	-	11	-	TRBJ1-1	TRBV30
TGTGCCAGCAGCTTAGACAGAGGCGGCTACACCTTC	CASSLDRGGYTF	-	12	-	TRBJ1-2	TRBV11-1
TGCGCCAGCAGCCAAGATGTCCGGAGATACAATGAGCAGTTCTTC	CASSQDVRRYNEQFF	many	15	-	TRBJ2-1	TRBV4-3
TGTGCCAGCAGCTGGACAGGGAACACCGGGGAGCTGTTTTTT	CASSWTGNTGELFF	many	14	TRBD1	TRBJ2-2	TRBV11-3
TGTGCCTGGAGTGTAGGGCAGCTGAACTATGGCTACACCTTC	CAWSVGQLNYGYTF	-	14	-	TRBJ1-2	TRBV30
TGTGCCACTCATAGGACGGCGGGGAGGGTCTCCTACAATGAGCAGTTCTTC	CATHRTAGRVSYNEQFF	few	17	TRBD2	TRBJ2-1	TRBV7-2
TGTGCCAGCAGCTTATTTGGGACTAGCGGAAACAATGAGCAGTTCTTC	CASSLFGTSGNNEQFF	-	16	TRBD2	TRBJ2-1	TRBV7-2
TGTGCCAGTAGTCCGGGACAGGGGGGCAATGAGCAGTTCTTC	CASSPGQGGNEQFF	-	14	TRBD1	TRBJ2-1	TRBV19
TGTGCCAGCAGCCCGGTGGGGAAGGGTCGAAGTGAGACCCAGTACTTC	CASSPVGKGRSETQYF	few	16	-	TRBJ2-5	TRBV28
TGTGCCAGCAGTCAAACGGGACTAGCGGGAAACAATGAGCAGTTCTTC	CASSQTGLAGNNEQFF	few	16	TRBD2	TRBJ2-1	TRBV7-2
TGTGCCAGCAGTCCCCGGGACAGGGGGCGGAATGAGCAGTTCTTC	CASSPRDRGRNEQFF	-	15	TRBD1	TRBJ2-1	TRBV6-5
TGTGCCAGCAGCTCCCAGCGGAACACTGAAGCTTTCTTT	CASSSQRNTEAFF	-	13	-	TRBJ1-1	TRBV7-9
TGTGCCAGCAGCTTATTTGGTGGCAGCTCCTACGAGCAGTACTTC	CASSLFGGSSYEQYF	-	15	-	TRBJ2-7	TRBV11-2
TGTGCCGTCCTCACTTACGAGCAGTACTTC	CAVLTYEQYF	many	10	-	TRBJ2-7	TRBV10-3
TGTGCCAGCAGTCTAACGTGGACAGGGGAGTACGAGCAGTACTTC	CASSLTWTGEYEQYF	few	15	TRBD1	TRBJ2-7	TRBV6-1
TGTGCCATCAGTGAAGGCCAGCGGAACAGGGGGTTAAGTGAGCAGTTCTTC	CAISEGQRNRGLSEQFF	few	17	TRBD1	TRBJ2-1	TRBV10-3
TGTGCCATCAGTGAAATTCAGGGCAACAATGAGCAGTTCTTC	CAISEIQGNNEQFF	few	14	-	TRBJ2-1	TRBV10-3
TGTGCCTGGACGGTGGGAGGGGGCTACACCTTC	CAWTVGGGYTF	-	11	-	TRBJ1-2	TRBV30
TGTGCCAGCAGCTTAGGAGGCGGGAGAGTCGGCGAGCAGTACTTC	CASSLGGGRVGEQYF	many	15	TRBD2	TRBJ2-7	TRBV7-2
TGTGCCAGCAGCCGACTCCCGGGACAGGGGAACACCGGGGAGCTGTTTTTT	CASSRLPGQGNTGELFF	many	17	TRBD1	TRBJ2-2	TRBV7-2
TGTGCCAGCAGCTCGGGACTAGGGGGGAGCGAGCAGTACTTC	CASSSGLGGSEQYF	-	14	TRBD2	TRBJ2-7	TRBV11-2
TGTGCCAGCAGTCTTACTTCGGACGCAGGGGCCAACGTCCTGACTTTC	CASSLTSDAGANVLTF	-	16	-	TRBJ2-6	TRBV9
TGCGCCAGCGGGACAGGGGAAGAGACCCAGTACTTC	CASGTGEETQYF	-	12	TRBD1	TRBJ2-5	TRBV5-1
TGTGCCAGCAGTTTCCAGGTTCGGGCAGCAGGACAGCCCCAGCATTTT	CASSFQVRAAGQPQHF	-	16	-	TRBJ1-5	TRBV28
TGTGCCAGCAGCTTGGATTGGACCGGGGAGCTGTTTTTT	CASSLDWTGELFF	few	13	-	TRBJ2-2	TRBV5-4
TGTGCCAGCAGCGTGAGAGGGGTCCCTATGGATGAGCAGTTCTTC	CASSVRGVPMDEQFF	-	15	-	TRBJ2-1	TRBV9
TGTGCCAGCAGCTCGGACAGGGGGTCCAATCAGCCCCAGCATTTT	CASSSDRGSNQPQHF	few	15	TRBD1	TRBJ1-5	TRBV7-9
TGTGCCAGCAGCTTAGCCGGGCAGCCCCAGCATTTT	CASSLAGQPQHF	many	12	-	TRBJ1-5	TRBV7-2
TGTGCCAGCAGCTTACAACAGGGGATAGGCGAGCAGTACTTC	CASSLQQGIGEQYF	-	14	TRBD1	TRBJ2-7	TRBV13
TGCGCCAGCAGCCAAGCGGGGGAGAATGAGCAGTTCTTC	CASSQAGENEQFF	few	13	-	TRBJ2-1	TRBV4-3
TGTGCCAGCAGCTTAGATATAGCAAGCATGGGTAACAATGAGCAGTTCTTC	CASSLDIASMGNNEQFF	-	17	-	TRBJ2-1	TRBV7-2
TGTGCCAGCAGCAGGGGGGGAGCCAAAAACATTCAGTACTTC	CASSRGGAKNIQYF	few	14	-	TRBJ2-4	TRBV6-1
TGTGCCAGCAGCCAGTCAGGGCAGGACGCCTATGGCTACACCTTC	CASSQSGQDAYGYTF	-	15	-	TRBJ1-2	TRBV4-2
TGTGCCAGCAGCCAATTGGACAGGGGATCGGATGGCTACACCTTC	CASSQLDRGSDGYTF	-	15	TRBD1	TRBJ1-2	TRBV14